Sequencing of this T cell receptor (beta chain) was carried out in a study of T-cell memory formation after mild COVID-19. The study's findings and limits: Contracting clones, day 15 to 85, had balanced CD4/CD8, and later expanders favored CD4+. That cross-reactive memory joined was suggested by some responding clones appearing in pre-infection memory. Mostly located in CM and EM were contracting CD4+ clones, with contracting CD8+ clones located in EMRA.

With respect to this clonotype: Its antigen is undetermined.

Researchers used 5'RACE with constant-segment primers to make TCR alpha and TCR beta cDNA libraries that carry sample barcodes and UMIs. TCRdb used MiXCR to reprocess the 5' RACE reads, holding one entry per CDR3 protein. The sample holds about 430,000 distinct CDR3 sequences, roughly 24% seen once. The sequenced sample was PBMCs or a T cell subset sorted from them (not recorded which). The source of this sequence is an adult woman who had mild COVID-19 (a few samples of this study predate the infection). Cell type and time point are not known.

The CDR3 coding sequence is TGTGCCTGGATTGGGACAGGGGCTATCAATGAGCAGTTCTTC. This encodes CAWIGTGAINEQFF. The rearrangement joins TRBV30 to TRBJ2-1; 10 positions match TRBD1. Germline CDR1 reads GTSNPN; CDR2 reads SVGIG (reference sequence). This CDR3 has 14 residues. V lost 4 bases, J lost 6 bases, and 6 bases stayed unmatched.